Only a few counts were recorded for the clone carrying this T cell receptor beta chain. The antigen remains unidentified. The sample has other DNA sequences that encode this CDR3 too. The sample originates from a study of shared clonotypes between healthy human individuals. About the research overall: Each donor contributed plates that comprised three CD4 naive, three CD4 memory, two CD8 naive and one CD8 memory.

Overall study findings and caveats: For sorted subsets, rarefaction showed incomplete sequencing despite large depth.

The V gene lost 1 base and the J gene lost 5 bases, with 4 bases spanning the gap. This CDR3 is built from 11 residues. Germline assignment: CDR1 SGHNT and CDR2 YYREEE (reference sequence). The material for each subset, its genomic DNA, was split evenly across several immunoSEQ plates. Here immunoSEQ multiplex PCR was the method, and the copy in TCRdb shows in-frame clones only, minus some. The sample contains about 2,100,000 clones, roughly 91% of which appear only once. Only CD45RO-negative cells positively selected for CCR7 counted as naive CD8 cells, so terminally differentiated effector memory CD45RA+ cells were excluded. All the donors were Caucasian adults who lived in Nashville, Tennessee.

The chain employs TRBV5-4 and TRBJ2-7; D gene uncertain. The sequencing sample was made of naive CD8+ T cells from PBMCs. The TCR sequence derives from a man aged 18 to 29 in good health. Some clones in this sample may be carry-over from other donors' samples. The CDR3 region has the DNA TGTGCCAGCAGCTTGTTCGACGAGCAGTACTTC. It encodes CASSLFDEQYF.